Listed below are T cell receptor beta chains from one sample, sequenced in a study of cytomegalovirus exposure and HLA in healthy donors. Profiled with immunoSEQ multiplex PCR; TCRdb holds only in-frame clones, not every one. The repertoire holds 150,000 to 180,000 clones, with 80% as singletons. The source material was PBMCs. The source of these receptors is a woman in her thirties or forties in good health and CMV-seropositive. The CDR3 runs from the conserved cysteine through the conserved F or W. A D gene is named only where the DNA matches it firmly. Size values are once, few and many counts, or a class for expanded clones, and some rows have none.

CDR3 protein	CDR3 DNA	V gene	J gene	D gene	clone size
CASSLVGQGARGEQYF	TGCGCCAGCAGCTTAGTCGGTCAGGGGGCGAGAGGCGAGCAGTACTTC	TRBV5-1	TRBJ2-7	TRBD1	NA
CASTRTGGYNEQFF	TGTGCCAGTACAAGGACAGGGGGCTACAATGAGCAGTTCTTC	TRBV9	TRBJ2-1	TRBD1	NA
CASSPAYSLRGEQYF	TGTGCCAGCAGTCCAGCTTACTCCCTACGGGGCGAGCAGTACTTC	TRBV13	TRBJ2-7	NA	NA
CAPTGGREGAEAFF	TGTGCCCCCACCGGTGGCAGGGAGGGCGCTGAAGCTTTCTTT	TRBV7-9	TRBJ1-1	NA	once
CASSLYQGIYNEQFF	TGTGCCAGCAGTTTATACCAGGGGATATACAATGAGCAGTTCTTC	TRBV27	TRBJ2-1	NA	NA
CASSMGRGLVQPQHF	TGTGCCAGTAGTATGGGCAGGGGGCTTGTTCAGCCCCAGCATTTT	TRBV19	TRBJ1-5	TRBD1	few
CASSASGAPVGGELFF	TGCGCCAGCAGTGCGAGCGGGGCCCCTGTGGGCGGGGAGCTGTTTTTT	TRBV5-1	TRBJ2-2	TRBD2	NA
CASSLDGAGGSNEQFF	TGTGCCAGCAGCTTGGACGGAGCGGGAGGGTCCAATGAGCAGTTCTTC	TRBV5-6	TRBJ2-1	TRBD2	NA
CASSPTGNTGELFF	TGTGCCAGCAGTCCGACAGGGAACACCGGGGAGCTGTTTTTT	TRBV27	TRBJ2-2	NA	NA
CASSHPGGSSYEQYF	TGTGCCAGTAGTCACCCCGGGGGGAGCTCCTACGAGCAGTACTTC	TRBV19	TRBJ2-7	TRBD2	once
CSVDGGAFWNEQFF	TGCAGCGTTGATGGGGGGGCTTTTTGGAATGAGCAGTTCTTC	TRBV29-1	TRBJ2-1	NA	NA
CASSQQPIVLNEQYF	TGTGCCAGCAGCCAACAACCCATAGTACTAAACGAGCAGTACTTC	TRBV11-2	TRBJ2-7	NA	NA
CASSLGLAGGPATDTQYF	TGCGCCAGCAGCTTGGGTCTAGCGGGAGGCCCAGCCACAGATACGCAGTATTTT	TRBV5-1	TRBJ2-3	TRBD2	NA
CASSYVAGGPTNEQFF	TGTGCCAGCAGTTACGTAGCGGGAGGGCCTACAAATGAGCAGTTCTTC	TRBV6-5	TRBJ2-1	TRBD2	NA
CASAQGYNEQFF	TGTGCCAGTGCACAGGGCTACAATGAGCAGTTCTTC	TRBV19	TRBJ2-1	NA	once
CASSSRGDYEQYF	TGTGCCAGCAGTTCCAGGGGGGACTACGAGCAGTACTTC	TRBV11-3	TRBJ2-7	NA	few
CSVGPTPGEQYF	TGCAGCGTTGGGCCGACACCCGGCGAGCAGTACTTC	TRBV29-1	TRBJ2-7	NA	NA
CASSRAGTGASEAFF	TGCGCCAGCAGCAGAGCCGGGACAGGGGCCAGTGAAGCTTTCTTT	TRBV4-1	TRBJ1-1	TRBD1	NA
CASSPPRASGRTDTQYF	TGTGCCAGCTCACCCCCCAGGGCTAGCGGGAGAACAGATACGCAGTATTTT	TRBV18	TRBJ2-3	TRBD2	NA
CASSLEVGSFSGNTIYF	TGTGCCAGCAGCTTAGAAGTGGGCTCTTTCTCTGGAAACACCATATATTTT	TRBV11-2	TRBJ1-3	NA	NA
CASSLYGGVRNQPQHF	TGTGCCAGCAGTTTATATGGGGGCGTTCGCAATCAGCCCCAGCATTTT	TRBV28	TRBJ1-5	NA	NA
CASSLVLAGETQYF	TGTGCCAGCAGCTTGGTTCTAGCGGGTGAGACCCAGTACTTC	TRBV5-4	TRBJ2-5	TRBD2	NA
CASSTAGYYEQYF	TGTGCCAGCAGCACCGCAGGGTACTACGAGCAGTACTTC	TRBV7-8	TRBJ2-7	NA	once
CASSFWGGAGTDTQYF	TGTGCCAGCAGTTTTTGGGGGGGCGCGGGCACAGATACGCAGTATTTT	TRBV28	TRBJ2-3	NA	NA
CASSQAQIFNQPQHF	TGCGCCAGCAGCCAAGCCCAGATATTTAATCAGCCCCAGCATTTT	TRBV4-1	TRBJ1-5	NA	NA
CASSPSGLGDYEQYF	TGCGCCAGCAGCCCTAGTGGTCTGGGAGATTACGAGCAGTACTTC	TRBV5-1	TRBJ2-7	NA	few
CASSLSQGRAEAFF	TGTGCCAGCAGCTTATCGCAGGGAAGAGCTGAAGCTTTCTTT	TRBV7-2	TRBJ1-1	NA	NA
CASNPLKGVRNQPQHF	TGTGCCAGTAACCCATTGAAGGGGGTGCGCAATCAGCCCCAGCATTTT	TRBV19	TRBJ1-5	NA	NA
CASGTSGEGTQYF	TGTGCCAGTGGGACTAGCGGTGAAGGGACCCAGTACTTC	TRBV19	TRBJ2-5	TRBD2	NA
CASRITSGKGEQYF	TGTGCCAGCCGGATAACTAGCGGGAAGGGGGAGCAGTACTTC	TRBV6-6	TRBJ2-5	TRBD2	NA
CASGEQGTVEAFF	TGTGCCAGCGGGGAACAGGGGACCGTTGAAGCTTTCTTT	TRBV27	TRBJ1-1	TRBD1	NA
CASSLNLAGVGNEQFF	TGTGCCAGCAGCTTGAACCTAGCGGGAGTAGGGAATGAGCAGTTCTTC	TRBV7-3	TRBJ2-1	TRBD2	NA
CASRADRGLNNEQFF	TGTGCCAGCAGGGCAGACAGGGGGCTGAACAATGAGCAGTTCTTC	TRBV6-5	TRBJ2-1	TRBD1	few
CASSVSRGRGIDGYTF	TGTGCCAGCAGTGTATCGAGGGGGAGAGGGATTGATGGCTACACCTTC	TRBV6-1	TRBJ1-2	NA	NA
CASSVARDTEAFF	TGTGCCAGCAGCGTAGCGAGGGACACTGAAGCTTTCTTT	TRBV9	TRBJ1-1	NA	NA
CATSGGQDTDTQYF	TGTGCCACCAGCGGGGGACAGGACACAGATACGCAGTATTTT	TRBV15	TRBJ2-3	TRBD1	NA
CASRNHQGTNQPQHF	TGTGCCAGCAGAAATCATCAGGGGACCAATCAGCCCCAGCATTTT	TRBV2	TRBJ1-5	NA	NA
CASRAGAGYEQYF	TGTGCCAGCAGAGCGGGAGCTGGATACGAGCAGTACTTC	TRBV6-1	TRBJ2-7	TRBD2	few
CASSLGREVDEQFF	TGTGCCAGCAGTTTGGGACGGGAGGTCGATGAGCAGTTCTTC	TRBV27	TRBJ2-1	TRBD2	NA
CASSYSGRGAEAFF	TGTGCCAGCAGTTACTCAGGCAGGGGGGCTGAAGCTTTCTTT	TRBV6-5	TRBJ1-1	TRBD1	NA
CASSSSLADNTGELFF	TGTGCCAGCAGCTCGTCCCTAGCGGATAACACCGGGGAGCTGTTTTTT	TRBV5-4	TRBJ2-2	TRBD2	NA
CASTRRSLTTNTGELFF	TGTGCCAGCACCCGACGGAGCCTCACCACGAACACCGGGGAGCTGTTTTTT	TRBV27	TRBJ2-2	NA	NA
CASSMVVQETQYF	TGTGCCAGTAGTATGGTAGTACAAGAGACCCAGTACTTC	TRBV19	TRBJ2-5	NA	few
CAWSVGGVGNQPQHF	TGTGCCTGGAGTGTCGGAGGGGTGGGGAATCAGCCCCAGCATTTT	TRBV30	TRBJ1-5	NA	NA
CSVARERVADTQYF	TGCAGCGTTGCCCGGGAGAGGGTAGCAGATACGCAGTATTTT	TRBV29-1	TRBJ2-3	NA	NA
CASSLGASRGTEAFF	TGTGCCAGCAGCCTAGGAGCTTCCAGGGGGACTGAAGCTTTCTTT	TRBV5-6	TRBJ1-1	TRBD1	NA
CASSPRALAGPSYEQYF	TGTGCCAGCAGTCCCCGGGCCCTAGCGGGACCGTCCTACGAGCAGTACTTC	TRBV27	TRBJ2-7	TRBD2	NA
CAWTITSGSLGEQFF	TGTGCCTGGACTATTACTAGCGGGAGCTTAGGTGAGCAGTTCTTC	TRBV30	TRBJ2-1	TRBD2	NA
CASKGERRSTDTQYF	TGTGCCAGCAAGGGGGAGAGGAGAAGTACAGATACGCAGTATTTT	TRBV28	TRBJ2-3	NA	once
CASSRQQEAFF	TGTGCCAGCAGTCGACAGCAGGAAGCTTTCTTT	TRBV2	TRBJ1-1	NA	NA
CASSFGSPSRTQYF	TGTGCCAGCAGTTTCGGGAGCCCCTCTCGGACCCAGTACTTC	TRBV27	TRBJ2-5	NA	NA
CASSLRGGEYEQYF	TGTGCCAGCAGCCTCAGGGGTGGGGAATACGAGCAGTACTTC	TRBV27	TRBJ2-7	NA	few
CASKPRGRAEQFF	TGTGCCAGCAAGCCGCGGGGGAGGGCTGAGCAGTTCTTC	TRBV28	TRBJ2-1	TRBD2	NA
CASSSTSGALVGQYF	TGTGCCAGCAGCTCCACTAGCGGGGCGCTCGTAGGGCAGTACTTC	TRBV7-6	TRBJ2-5	TRBD2	NA
CASTLSRNAEAFF	TGTGCCAGCACACTCTCTAGGAACGCTGAAGCTTTCTTT	TRBV18	TRBJ1-1	NA	few
CASSPYELSTDTQYF	TGTGCCAGCAGCCCCTACGAGCTCAGCACAGATACGCAGTATTTT	TRBV5-4	TRBJ2-3	NA	NA
CATGTSVRNEQFF	TGTGCCACCGGGACTAGCGTGCGGAATGAGCAGTTCTTC	TRBV15	TRBJ2-1	TRBD2	NA
CASSHHRAVPDEQYF	TGTGCCAGCAGTCACCACAGGGCAGTTCCCGACGAGCAGTACTTC	TRBV6-5	TRBJ2-7	NA	NA
CASSARQENTEAFF	TGTGCCAGCAGCGCAAGACAGGAGAACACTGAAGCTTTCTTT	TRBV9	TRBJ1-1	NA	NA
CASSQVGRVTEAFF	TGTGCCAGCAGCCAAGTCGGCAGGGTCACTGAAGCTTTCTTT	TRBV14	TRBJ1-1	NA	NA